This T cell receptor beta chain was recorded in a study of T cells in Graves' hyperthyroidism and ophthalmopathy. Overall study findings and caveats: In simple terms, a model built on 13 V-J features told ophthalmopathy apart from stable hyperthyroidism. Prediction of ophthalmopathy progression came a median roughly 6.7 months pre-onset.

Concerning this clonotype itself: Its antigen remains unknown.

TCR beta CDR3 region amplification was performed from RNA transcripts. The HTBI primer set served for first-round RT-PCR of the TCR CDR3. MiXCR was run by TCRdb on the multiplex PCR reads, yielding one entry per CDR3 protein. In the table there are under 300,000 distinct CDR3 sequences, approximately 21% of which are singletons. Germline assignment: CDR1 KGHDR and CDR2 SFDVKD. This CDR3 comprises 14 residues. V dropped 1 base and J dropped 3 bases, with 6 bases sitting between them. Ophthalmopathy patients had Clinical Activity Score at least 3, NOSPECS grade at least 4, duration under 3 months. In making diagnoses, clinical symptoms, serum thyroxine and TRAb, thyroid ultrasound and orbital computed tomography were all used.

The chain joins TRBV24-1 to TRBJ2-1; unclear D gene. This receptor was identified in a man under 40 with Graves' ophthalmopathy. The sequencing sample was made of blood. The CDR3 protein is CATSDFDGYNEQFF. Written as DNA, the CDR3 is TGTGCCACCAGTGATTTCGACGGCTACAATGAGCAGTTCTTC.